What follows are 3 T cell receptor beta chains derived from one specimen sequenced in a study of cytomegalovirus exposure and HLA in healthy donors. Method: immunoSEQ multiplex PCR; TCRdb's copy keeps in-frame clones and lacks some. Of some 250,000 clones listed, less than 95% are singletons. The sequenced sample was PBMCs. The receptors originated from a young woman in good health and CMV-seronegative.

This clone is a singleton in its sample. This sequence joins TRBV5-1 and TRBJ2-1, with TRBD1 matching over 7 bases. Germline V CDR1 and CDR2: SGHRS, YFSETQ. The J segment lost 5 bases and the V segment lost 1 base, leaving 15 bases of the junction unmatched. The CDR3 runs to 18 residues. The DNA of the CDR3 is TGCGCCAGCAGCTTGTGGACTGGGGGACAGTTACGAGACAATGAGCAGTTCTTC. Its protein product is CASSLWTGGQLRDNEQFF.

This sequence joins TRBV7-9 and TRBJ2-1; 9 positions agree with TRBD1. CDR1 and CDR2 from the germline V gene are SEHNR and FQNEAQ (reference sequence). The J segment lost 8 bases and the V segment lost 5 bases, leaving 7 bases of the junction unmatched. The CDR3 consists of 14 residues. CDR3: CASSLGTGTHEQFF. CDR3 bases: TGTGCCAGCAGCCTAGGGACAGGGACCCATGAGCAGTTCTTC.

The CDR3 protein is CASSLGASGFYNEQFF. The CDR3 DNA reads as TGTGCCAGCAGCTTAGGGGCCAGCGGATTCTACAATGAGCAGTTCTTC. This rearrangement joins TRBV7-2 to TRBJ2-1; perhaps TRBD2 as D (5 bases). V was pared by 1 base and J by 3 bases, with 13 bases between. The CDR3 is 16 amino acids. CDR1 and CDR2 (germline): SGHTA, FQGNSA. The whole variable domain, remainder taken from reference TRBV7-2 and TRBJ2-1, is GAGVSQSPSNKVTEKGKDVELRCDPISGHTALYWYRQSLGQGLEFLIYFQGNSAPDKSGLPSDRFSAERTGGSVSTLTIQRTQQEDSAVYLCASSLGASGFYNEQFFGPGTRLTVL.